The clone carrying this TCR beta chain was detected many times. Conversion of TCR transcripts into cDNA relied on 5'RACE template switching, which added a universal primer site and UMIs. TCRdb called the 5' RACE reads again in MiXCR, with one record for every CDR3 protein. The sample shows fewer than 350,000 distinct CDR3 sequences, 8.7% of them seen only once. V was shortened by 2 bases and J by 6 bases, with 9 bases between the two germline ends. This CDR3 region has 13 residues. Germline CDR1 reads SGHRS; CDR2 reads YFSETQ. These data are taken from a study of T cells after yellow fever vaccination.

V gene TRBV5-1 combines with J gene TRBJ2-1; possibly TRBD2 for D (6 bases). This receptor was taken from a man younger than 30 who received the YFV17D yellow fever vaccine. The specimen was PBMCs, collected on the day of the first yellow fever vaccination. The DNA for the CDR3 is TGCGCCAGCAGCTTTCCCGGGGGCAATGAGCAGTTCTTC. Translated: CASSFPGGNEQFF.